These T cell receptor beta chains were read from a single sample in a study of cytomegalovirus exposure and HLA in healthy donors. Clones were sequenced by immunoSEQ multiplex PCR, and TCRdb holds only the in-frame ones, with some missing. In the table there are over 45,000 clones, approximately 80% of which are singletons. The material sequenced was PBMCs. Receptors were obtained from a man under 40 in good health and CMV-seronegative. The CDR3 runs from the conserved cysteine through the conserved F or W. Fields, in order: clone size, D gene, V gene, CDR3 length, J gene, CDR3 protein, CDR3 DNA. D genes are given only for firm matches. Rows may omit the clone size; those that give it use once, few, many or a size class.

size: .; D: .; V: TRBV21-1; length: 14; J: TRBJ1-2; CDR3: CASSKPRGNYGYTF; DNA: TGTGCCAGCAGCAAACCTCGGGGTAACTATGGCTACACCTTC
size: .; D: .; V: TRBV9; length: 15; J: TRBJ1-5; CDR3: CASSQSGVSNQPQHF; DNA: TGTGCCAGCAGCCAGTCGGGAGTCAGCAATCAGCCCCAGCATTTT
size: .; D: TRBD1; V: TRBV4-1; length: 16; J: TRBJ1-5; CDR3: CASSPDRDYSNQPQHF; DNA: TGCGCCAGCAGCCCAGACAGGGATTATAGCAATCAGCCCCAGCATTTT
size: .; D: .; V: TRBV7-2; length: 17; J: TRBJ2-3; CDR3: CASSLVASSPTPDTQYF; DNA: TGTGCCAGCAGCTTAGTTGCGTCCTCACCCACCCCAGATACGCAGTATTTT
size: .; D: .; V: TRBV7-2; length: 15; J: TRBJ2-3; CDR3: CASSSPGGTVHTQYF; DNA: TGTGCCAGCAGCTCCCCTGGGGGGACCGTGCATACGCAGTATTTT
size: .; D: .; V: TRBV18; length: 16; J: TRBJ1-3; CDR3: CASSPTRVLLGNTIYF; DNA: TGTGCCAGCTCCCCCACCAGGGTCCTCCTGGGCAACACCATATATTTT
size: .; D: .; V: TRBV5-8; length: 13; J: TRBJ2-3; CDR3: CASSLRRVRAQYF; DNA: TGTGCCAGCAGCTTGCGGAGGGTTAGGGCGCAGTATTTT
size: .; D: .; V: TRBV11-2; length: 15; J: TRBJ1-3; CDR3: CASSPGQNSGNTIYF; DNA: TGTGCCAGCAGCCCGGGTCAGAACTCTGGAAACACCATATATTTT
size: .; D: TRBD1; V: TRBV4-3; length: 16; J: TRBJ2-2; CDR3: CASSQEYRGYTGELFF; DNA: TGCGCCAGCAGCCAAGAGTACAGGGGGTACACCGGGGAGCTGTTTTTT
size: .; D: .; V: TRBV19; length: 14; J: TRBJ1-5; CDR3: CASSIRGGHQPQHF; DNA: TGTGCCAGTAGTATTCGCGGAGGTCATCAGCCCCAGCATTTT
size: .; D: .; V: TRBV5-6; length: 15; J: TRBJ2-1; CDR3: CASGLFALEADEQFF; DNA: TGTGCCAGCGGCCTTTTTGCCCTCGAAGCGGATGAGCAGTTCTTC
size: .; D: TRBD2; V: TRBV12-5; length: 14; J: TRBJ2-5; CDR3: CASGPGRGGETQYF; DNA: TGTGCTAGTGGCCCAGGGAGGGGTGGGGAGACCCAGTACTTC
size: .; D: .; V: TRBV6-5; length: 14; J: TRBJ2-5; CDR3: CASSHSGSKETQYF; DNA: TGTGCCAGCAGTCACTCCGGGTCGAAAGAGACCCAGTACTTC
size: .; D: TRBD1; V: TRBV13; length: 15; J: TRBJ1-4; CDR3: CASSIGQGANEKLFF; DNA: TGTGCCAGCAGCATAGGACAGGGAGCTAATGAAAAACTGTTTTTT
size: .; D: TRBD2; V: TRBV5-1; length: 14; J: TRBJ2-7; CDR3: CASSLAGGSYEQYF; DNA: TGCGCCAGCAGCTTGGCCGGGGGGTCCTACGAGCAGTACTTC
size: .; D: .; V: TRBV6-5; length: 15; J: TRBJ2-5; CDR3: CASSYAAGIEETQYF; DNA: TGTGCCAGCAGTTACGCGGCAGGGATAGAGGAGACCCAGTACTTC
size: once; D: .; V: TRBV7-6; length: 14; J: TRBJ2-4; CDR3: CASSSGIAKNIQYF; DNA: TGTGCCAGCTCTTCCGGGATAGCCAAAAACATTCAGTACTTC
size: once; D: .; V: TRBV6-6; length: 14; J: TRBJ1-5; CDR3: CASAAPGSDQPQHF; DNA: TGTGCCAGCGCCGCACCGGGGAGCGATCAGCCCCAGCATTTT
size: .; D: .; V: TRBV4-1; length: 19; J: TRBJ1-4; CDR3: CASSQVLGTGKPYPEKLFF; DNA: TGCGCCAGCAGCCAAGTTCTTGGAACAGGGAAGCCCTATCCGGAAAAACTGTTTTTT
size: once; D: .; V: TRBV5-1; length: 13; J: TRBJ2-7; CDR3: CASSSSAYYEQYF; DNA: TGCGCCAGCAGCTCCAGCGCCTACTACGAGCAGTACTTC
size: .; D: TRBD1; V: TRBV6-5; length: 12; J: TRBJ1-2; CDR3: CASSPTGGGYTF; DNA: TGTGCCAGCAGTCCGACAGGGGGTGGCTACACCTTC
size: .; D: TRBD2; V: TRBV19; length: 15; J: TRBJ2-1; CDR3: CASSISLAGLLEQFF; DNA: TGTGCCAGTAGTATTAGCCTAGCGGGGCTTCTTGAGCAGTTCTTC
size: .; D: .; V: TRBV29-1; length: 12; J: TRBJ2-1; CDR3: CSVEERGNEQFF; DNA: TGCAGCGTTGAAGAACGCGGCAATGAGCAGTTCTTC
size: .; D: .; V: TRBV4-3; length: 17; J: TRBJ2-3; CDR3: CASSLSGGAKSTDTQYF; DNA: TGCGCCAGCAGCCTGTCTGGGGGGGCTAAAAGCACAGATACGCAGTATTTT
size: .; D: .; V: TRBV13; length: 14; J: TRBJ2-5; CDR3: CASSQTSSQETQYF; DNA: TGTGCCAGCAGTCAGACTAGTAGCCAGGAGACCCAGTACTTC
size: .; D: .; V: TRBV5-4; length: 16; J: TRBJ1-1; CDR3: CASSLGRGSDVAEAFF; DNA: TGTGCCAGCAGCTTGGGCAGGGGCAGTGACGTGGCTGAAGCTTTCTTT
size: .; D: TRBD2; V: TRBV11-1; length: 16; J: TRBJ2-5; CDR3: CASSLVLAGVQETQYF; DNA: TGTGCCAGCAGCTTAGTTCTAGCGGGGGTCCAAGAGACCCAGTACTTC
size: .; D: TRBD2; V: TRBV10-2; length: 19; J: TRBJ2-1; CDR3: CASSETARTSGPRQNEQFF; DNA: TGCGCCAGCAGTGAGACCGCTAGGACTAGCGGACCCCGGCAGAATGAGCAGTTCTTC
size: .; D: TRBD2; V: TRBV7-6; length: 20; J: TRBJ2-1; CDR3: CASSFPRTSGGRGSYNEQFF; DNA: TGTGCCAGCAGCTTTCCCCGGACTAGCGGGGGGCGGGGCTCCTACAATGAGCAGTTCTTC
size: .; D: .; V: TRBV7-2; length: 15; J: TRBJ1-4; CDR3: CASSSGDRYNEKLFF; DNA: TGTGCCAGCAGCTCGGGTGACAGATACAATGAAAAACTGTTTTTT
size: .; D: .; V: TRBV25-1; length: 14; J: TRBJ1-1; CDR3: CASSDTRTWTEAFF; DNA: TGTGCCAGCAGTGACACACGCACGTGGACTGAAGCTTTCTTT
size: .; D: .; V: TRBV28; length: 11; J: TRBJ1-5; CDR3: CASTSNQPQHF; DNA: TGTGCCAGCACGAGCAATCAGCCCCAGCATTTT
size: few; D: .; V: TRBV13; length: 12; J: TRBJ1-4; CDR3: CASSSQNEKLFF; DNA: TGTGCCAGCAGCTCCCAAAATGAAAAACTGTTTTTT
size: once; D: .; V: TRBV5-5; length: 15; J: TRBJ2-1; CDR3: CASSLGGISYNEQFF; DNA: TGTGCCAGCAGCTTGGGAGGGATATCCTACAATGAGCAGTTCTTC
size: .; D: .; V: TRBV7-9; length: 16; J: TRBJ2-2; CDR3: CSSVREAMTNTGELFF; DNA: TGTTCCAGCGTTCGGGAAGCAATGACAAACACCGGGGAGCTGTTTTTT
size: .; D: .; V: TRBV13; length: 21; J: TRBJ2-6; CDR3: CASSLGSSWAGKSSGANVLTF; DNA: TGTGCCAGCAGCTTAGGGTCGAGCTGGGCAGGGAAATCCTCTGGGGCCAACGTCCTGACTTTC
size: once; D: TRBD2; V: TRBV6-1; length: 17; J: TRBJ2-3; CDR3: CASSEWTSGGATDTQYF; DNA: TGTGCCAGCAGTGAATGGACTAGCGGGGGGGCCACAGATACGCAGTATTTT
size: few; D: .; V: TRBV25-1; length: 15; J: TRBJ2-7; CDR3: CASSGRGGTSYEQYF; DNA: TGTGCCAGCAGTGGGAGGGGGGGCACGTCCTACGAGCAGTACTTC
size: .; D: .; V: TRBV27; length: 15; J: TRBJ1-6; CDR3: CASTPVSSYNSPLHF; DNA: TGTGCCAGCACCCCCGTTTCGAGCTATAATTCACCCCTCCACTTT
size: .; D: .; V: TRBV20-1; length: 10; J: TRBJ2-3; CDR3: CSGRAGTQYF; DNA: TGCAGTGGCCGGGCAGGGACGCAGTATTTT
size: .; D: TRBD1; V: TRBV5-6; length: 17; J: TRBJ2-2; CDR3: CASSRHGQGIHTGELFF; DNA: TGTGCCAGCAGCCGGCACGGACAGGGGATTCACACCGGGGAGCTGTTTTTT
size: .; D: .; V: TRBV4-3; length: 15; J: TRBJ2-5; CDR3: CASSQDGSAGETQYF; DNA: TGCGCCAGCAGCCAAGATGGATCAGCCGGGGAGACCCAGTACTTC
size: few; D: .; V: TRBV6-5; length: 16; J: TRBJ2-6; CDR3: CASSYSAISGANVLTF; DNA: TGTGCCAGCAGTTACTCGGCAATCTCTGGGGCCAACGTCCTGACTTTC
size: .; D: TRBD2; V: TRBV19; length: 16; J: TRBJ2-3; CDR3: CASSIATSGGQGTQYF; DNA: TGTGCCAGTAGTATAGCAACTAGCGGGGGCCAGGGTACGCAGTATTTT
size: once; D: .; V: TRBV4-1; length: 15; J: TRBJ2-7; CDR3: CASSQDAAGPYEQYF; DNA: TGCGCCAGCAGCCAAGATGCGGCGGGACCGTACGAGCAGTACTTC
size: .; D: TRBD2; V: TRBV27; length: 17; J: TRBJ2-3; CDR3: CASTPYLAGGPEGTQYF; DNA: TGTGCCAGCACCCCTTACCTAGCGGGAGGGCCGGAAGGTACGCAGTATTTT
size: .; D: TRBD1; V: TRBV4-1; length: 20; J: TRBJ1-5; CDR3: CASSQDPRPGTGRANQPQHF; DNA: TGCGCCAGCAGCCAAGATCCAAGACCCGGGACAGGGAGGGCTAATCAGCCCCAGCATTTT
size: .; D: .; V: TRBV27; length: 15; J: TRBJ2-3; CDR3: CASSLSGSSTDTQYF; DNA: TGTGCCAGCAGTTTATCGGGGAGTAGCACAGATACGCAGTATTTT
size: .; D: .; V: TRBV18; length: 13; J: TRBJ1-2; CDR3: CASSTAANYGYTF; DNA: TGTGCCAGCTCCACCGCGGCTAACTATGGCTACACCTTC
size: once; D: .; V: TRBV7-2; length: 13; J: TRBJ1-4; CDR3: CASNRQRGEKLFF; DNA: TGTGCCAGCAACCGGCAGCGGGGTGAAAAACTGTTTTTT
size: .; D: .; V: TRBV2; length: 13; J: TRBJ2-7; CDR3: CASGQAPLYEQYF; DNA: TGTGCCAGCGGCCAGGCGCCTCTCTACGAGCAGTACTTC
size: .; D: .; V: TRBV7-6; length: 12; J: TRBJ2-5; CDR3: CASSLGRETQYF; DNA: TGTGCCAGCAGCTTAGGGAGAGAGACCCAGTACTTC
size: .; D: TRBD1; V: TRBV10-1; length: 16; J: TRBJ2-6; CDR3: CASSAGQVSGANVLTF; DNA: TGCGCCAGCAGTGCCGGACAGGTTTCTGGGGCCAACGTCCTGACTTTC
size: .; D: .; V: TRBV7-2; length: 18; J: TRBJ2-4; CDR3: CASSLDSGVQGAKNIQYF; DNA: TGTGCCAGCAGCTTAGATTCGGGTGTTCAAGGAGCCAAAAACATTCAGTACTTC